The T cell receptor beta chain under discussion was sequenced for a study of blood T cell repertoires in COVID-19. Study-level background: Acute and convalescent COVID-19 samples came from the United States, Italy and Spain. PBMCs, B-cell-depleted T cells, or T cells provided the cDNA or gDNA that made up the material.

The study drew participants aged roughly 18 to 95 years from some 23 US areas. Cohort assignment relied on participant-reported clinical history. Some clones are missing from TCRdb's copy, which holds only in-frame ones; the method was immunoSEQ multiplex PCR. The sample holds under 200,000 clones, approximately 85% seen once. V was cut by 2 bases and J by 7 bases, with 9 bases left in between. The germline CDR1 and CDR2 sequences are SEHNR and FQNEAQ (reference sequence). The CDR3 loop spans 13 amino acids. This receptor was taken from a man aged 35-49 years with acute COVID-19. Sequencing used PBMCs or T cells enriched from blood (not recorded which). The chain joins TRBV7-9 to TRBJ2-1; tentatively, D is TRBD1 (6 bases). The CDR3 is CASSLNRVNEQFF. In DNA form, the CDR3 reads TGTGCCAGCAGCTTAAACAGGGTGAATGAGCAGTTCTTC.